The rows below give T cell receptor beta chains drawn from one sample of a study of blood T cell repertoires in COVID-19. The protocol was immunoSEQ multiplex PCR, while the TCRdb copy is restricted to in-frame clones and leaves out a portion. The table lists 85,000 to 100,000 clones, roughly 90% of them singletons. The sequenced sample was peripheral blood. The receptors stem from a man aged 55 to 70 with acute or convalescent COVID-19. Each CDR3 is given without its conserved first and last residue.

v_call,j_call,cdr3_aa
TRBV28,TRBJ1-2,ASMTGGESYT
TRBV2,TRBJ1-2,ASSQTGDYGYT
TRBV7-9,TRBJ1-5,ASSKGLNNQPQH
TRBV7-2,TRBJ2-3,ASSSSSRSTDTQY
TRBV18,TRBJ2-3,ASSLGLSERDTQY
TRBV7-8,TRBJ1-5,ASSLDRVNNQPQH
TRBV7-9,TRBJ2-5,ASSRRDRGGETQY
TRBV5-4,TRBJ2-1,ASSLESGRPNEQF
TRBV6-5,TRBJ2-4,ASRTRTVAKNIQY
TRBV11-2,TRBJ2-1,ASSLSRAYNEQF
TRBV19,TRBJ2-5,ASSVTGLHKETQY
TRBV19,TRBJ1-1,ASSDPGGRGTEAF
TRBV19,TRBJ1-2,ASSPPLIVNYGYT
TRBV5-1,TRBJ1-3,ASSGGASGNTIY
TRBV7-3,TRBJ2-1,ASSLSSSYNEQF
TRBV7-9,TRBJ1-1,ASSFGTGFTEAF
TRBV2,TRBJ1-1,ASRVAMSNQLMNTEAF
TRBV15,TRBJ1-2,ATSRDGAEEGYT
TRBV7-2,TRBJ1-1,ASSLVSGGPEAF
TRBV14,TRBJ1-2,ASSQAAGGGYT
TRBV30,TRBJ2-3,AWAQRGSTDTQY
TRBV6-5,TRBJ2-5,ASSWSGEEQETQY
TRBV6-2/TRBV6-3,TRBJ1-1,ASSHGTPEAF
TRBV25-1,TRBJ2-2,ASRRGTANTGELF
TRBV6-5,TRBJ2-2,ASSYLGTSGRAELF
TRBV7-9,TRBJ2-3,ASSPGSGSLNTQY
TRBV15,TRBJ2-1,ATSRSRQGSHNEQF
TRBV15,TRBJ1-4,ATSRDMTDRAF
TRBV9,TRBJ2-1,ASGGVGYNEQF
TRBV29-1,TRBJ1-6,STGGAVDSPLH
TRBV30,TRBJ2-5,ACQGEETQY
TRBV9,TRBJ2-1,ASSVSGGTEQF
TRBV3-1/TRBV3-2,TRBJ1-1,ASSQRLPRGGGGEAF
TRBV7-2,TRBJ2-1,ASGGLAPYNEQF
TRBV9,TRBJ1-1,ASSVGQGTEAF
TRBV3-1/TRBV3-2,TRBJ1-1,ASSPGGRLMNTEAF
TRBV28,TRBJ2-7,ASSSPRDRGSYEQY
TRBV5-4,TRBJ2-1,ASSWRLTYNEQF
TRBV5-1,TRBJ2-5,ASSHGTRGQETQY
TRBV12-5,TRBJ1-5,ASARFSPQH
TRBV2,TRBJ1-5,ASRSRGQGNQPQH
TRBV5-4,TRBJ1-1,ASSPSGGRSTEAF
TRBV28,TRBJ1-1,ASSLPTAGTEAF
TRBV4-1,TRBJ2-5,ASSQDPSGGTQETQY
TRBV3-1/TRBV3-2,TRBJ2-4,ASSQDRGGVAILAKNIQY
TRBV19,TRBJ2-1,ASSIVTGWGNEQF
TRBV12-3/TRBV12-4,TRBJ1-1,ASSQTGSEAF
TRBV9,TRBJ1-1,ASSPGGTPGTEAF